This T cell receptor (beta chain) is drawn from a study of blood T cell repertoires in COVID-19. Whole-study context: Samples taken during acute and convalescent COVID-19 were collected in the United States, Italy and Spain. T cells, B-cell-depleted T cells, or PBMCs supplied cDNA or gDNA.

The germline V gene has CDR1 SNHLY and CDR2 FYNNEI. CDR3 size: 12 residues. V dropped 6 bases and J dropped 5 bases, with 8 bases sitting between them. Methods used by the authors: The authors estimated nucleated cell counts from reference gene primer amplification. Sequenced by immunoSEQ multiplex PCR; TCRdb stores in-frame clones only, minus some. The DNA gave D and trimming, while V, J and clone size come from that table. This repertoire shows about 190,000 clones, nearly 90% found once; its top ten account for 0.62%. Sequencing used peripheral blood. This receptor was obtained from a man aged 50-60 years with acute or convalescent COVID-19. This rearrangement joins TRBV2 to TRBJ1-5; D remains ambiguous. The CDR3 nucleotides are TGTGCCAGCAGCGCGATATATCAGCCCCAGCATTTT. Translating gives CASSAIYQPQHF.